This T cell receptor (beta chain) was sequenced during a study of blood T cell repertoires in COVID-19. Study-wide background: Spain, Italy and the United States supplied samples that represented acute and convalescent COVID-19.

Original processing notes: Researchers report that nucleated cell counts were estimated from reference gene primer amplification. Generated by immunoSEQ multiplex PCR, the TCRdb table keeps only in-frame clones and is missing some. That table gives V, J and clone size, and the DNA gave D and trimming. The table has tens of thousands of clones, roughly nine tenths seen once. Trimming shortened V by 2 bases and J by 3 bases, and 7 bases separated the two germline ends. This CDR3 region has 13 residues. In germline, CDR1 is SGHNT, CDR2 YENEEA. This clonotype originated in a human donor in a cohort sampled during active COVID-19. The V gene is TRBV11-3, the J gene TRBJ1-1; D not certain. The sequenced sample consisted of peripheral blood. Here the CDR3 DNA reads TGTGCCAGCAGCTTACGTGGAGACACTGAAGCTTTCTTT. Translating gives CASSLRGDTEAFF. Variable domain in full (rest from reference TRBV11-3 and TRBJ1-1): EAGVVQSPRYKIIEKKQPVAFWCNPISGHNTLYWYLQNLGQGPELLIRYENEEAVDDSQLPKDRFSAERLKGVDSTLKIQPAELGDSAVYLCASSLRGDTEAFFGQGTRLTVV.